This T cell receptor beta chain appears in the sequencing data of a study of blood T cell repertoires in COVID-19. Study in general: Sample material is recorded as cDNA or gDNA derived from T cells, B-cell-depleted T cells, or PBMCs.

Germline loops: CDR1 LGHNT, CDR2 FRNRAP. V gave up 1 base and J gave up 5 bases, with 11 bases separating them. The CDR3 runs 14 residues. Original data processing: Counts of nucleated cells, estimated from reference gene primer amplification, were obtained. Sequencing used immunoSEQ multiplex PCR; TCRdb keeps in-frame clones, though not all of them. V, J and clone size are those of that table, while D and trimming were read from the DNA. The sample holds about 270,000 clones; roughly 85% are singletons and the top ten take approximately 3.1%. The chain recombines TRBV12-5 with TRBJ1-2; TRBD1 might be the D (5 bases). This TCR came from a woman aged 18-35 years with acute or convalescent COVID-19. The sequencing sample was made of peripheral blood. The CDR3 region has the DNA TGTGCTAGTGGTTTGGAAGACCACAGGTATGGCTACACCTTC. Its protein is CASGLEDHRYGYTF. The variable domain in full, with the rest retrieved from reference TRBV12-5 and TRBJ1-2, is DARVTQTPRHKVTEMGQEVTMRCQPILGHNTVFWYRQTMMQGLELLAYFRNRAPLDDSGMPKDRFSAEMPDATLATLKIQPSEPRDSAVYFCASGLEDHRYGYTFGSGTRLTVV.